This entry is about one T cell receptor (beta chain). Its target antigen remains unknown. Per-base quality was not reported, and no clone a single base away is much larger than it. Looking up the germline V gene yields CDR1 SGHAT and CDR2 FQNNGV. V and J are trimmed by 1 base and 2 bases, and the gene matches miss 2 bases of the junction. The CDR3 spans 14 residues, from the cysteine through the phenylalanine. The only DNA kept is the CDR3, 42 bases in frame from the first base. The sample belongs to a study of cytomegalovirus exposure and HLA in healthy donors (dated by TCRdb to the late 2010s). Regarding the study in general: An earlier analysis of roughly 630 of the donors reported 250 to 300 Gb of sequence data and 120 million or so unique TCR beta sequences from about 179 million T cells. The study used immunosequencing to profile the T cell repertoires of some 600 subjects and linked those repertoires to cytomegalovirus serostatus. A later analysis re-examined previously published TCR beta repertoires from 600 to 700 donors and added high-resolution HLA genotyping to investigate patterns of TCR occurrence. The later analysis used no new phenotypic data to find candidate immune exposures, relying instead on TCR beta sequences and their occurrence across donors. Donor age, sex, ethnicity and CMV serostatus were collected together with the repertoire data. Besides the first cohort of around 700 subjects, a separate validation cohort made up of 95 to 150 different subjects was used. All discovery cohort repertoires had been generated on a single sequencing platform. Typing coverage varied by locus: about 629-630 donors for A, B, C, DRB1 and DQB1; more than 500 for DQA1; over 600 for DPA1; roughly 450 for DPB1. High-throughput TCR immunosequencing, statistical association of individual TCRs with disease status, and machine learning were combined to predict cytomegalovirus infection status. A later genetic analysis used genome-wide SNP genotypes for 398 of the 666 donors, treating that subset as a discovery cohort. An earlier analysis of fewer than 700 of the donors applied high-throughput TCR beta sequencing to assess whether each TCR beta V gene segment acted as functional or pseudogenic. On average, about 200,000 unique TCR beta nucleotide sequences were sequenced per donor among a few hundred genotyped donors of the cohort, with roughly 18% of those sequences being non-productive. Roughly 5 DR-DQ haplotypes were handled as single units for association and clustering, since linkage in the cohort was strong. The aim of the study was to test whether cataloging public T cell receptors could identify signatures of past pathogen exposure. HLA typing included class I and class II loci at four-digit resolution. Of the 300 to 450 genotyped donors, 81% fell in the genetic ancestry cluster associated with self-reported Caucasian donors. An early release that covered about 600 HLA-typed donors contained about 290 gigabases of sequencing data and 75 million to 100 million unique TCR sequences.

The cohort comprised some 730 healthy bone marrow donors. Cohort members were all nominally healthy when sampled, although unrecorded immune exposures were likely present. The donor was CMV seronegative and was included in the group of several hundred seronegative cohort members. Every donor gave a peripheral blood sample, and the peripheral blood mononuclear cells from that sample were used for TCR beta sequencing. Genomic DNA extraction from the blood cell samples was performed with the Qiagen DNeasy Blood Extraction Kit. What the research found in general, with its limitations: A further reported finding was that TCR beta sequences accurately predicted the HLA-A and HLA-B alleles for most subjects in the first cohort. Some IMGT-functional V segments, including TRBV6-2 and TRBV6-3, could not be told apart with the 87-base-pair reads, so those segments were excluded. A cluster of highly shared sequence variants was judged likely to be a technical artifact of the sequencing pipeline. V-gene and J-gene trimming of TCR beta chains was associated with a missense DCLRE1C variant in a later genetic analysis, and the association was replicated in an independent cohort. In a later analysis, most CMV-associated TCR beta chains were found to appear HLA-restricted, with HLA associations seemingly driven largely by CMV exposure. Correlated functional status among segregating V segments might be attributable to linkage disequilibrium, but an unknown experimental factor could not be ruled out. A later analysis reported that several top co-occurrence clusters appeared linked to parvovirus B19, influenza, CMV and Epstein-Barr virus. When HLA alleles, especially DR and DQ, strongly co-occurred, attributing TCR associations to individual alleles was difficult. The earlier analysis of approximately 560 of the donors excluded seventeen rarely observed V segments, including chromosome 9 orphons, because counts were too low. According to the authors, the approach could potentially be generalized to other disease states and immunological phenotypes. Most TCR sequences were seen in very few donors, while some public TCRs were found in many individuals. In a later analysis, HLA-associated TCR beta chains showed more clonal expansion and lower generation probabilities than non-associated chains that were equally common. Because some donors lacked HLA typing at each locus, the association tests relied only on the typed subset. In an earlier analysis of about 600 of the donors, most TCR beta V segments appeared in productive rearrangements about 87% or about 30% of the time, broadly matching IMGT annotations. The study listed 164 TCR beta chains as associated with cytomegalovirus. Immune exposure information for the cohort was limited to CMV serostatus. A later analysis found that TCR association rates varied across HLA loci, with DRB1 alleles showing the most associated TCRs and HLA-C alleles the fewest. Sequencing depth was assumed to be roughly uniform across donors in the presence/absence analyses, though that assumption may not hold. In a later analysis, around 17,000 TCR beta sequences were associated with specific HLA alleles at a false discovery rate of 0.05. The classifier was reported to diagnose cytomegalovirus status with high specificity and sensitivity in both the original and validation cohorts. The cohort was sequenced for TCR beta chains only, and without alpha or paired-chain data the features that could be detected were limited. According to a later genetic analysis, donors in an Asian-associated ancestry cluster had fewer N-insertions in productive TCRs than the approximately 610-donor mean. In vitro tests confirmed that a few of the cytomegalovirus-associated TCR beta chains recognize cytomegalovirus antigens.

Library preparation was by the immunoSEQ multiplex PCR assay. A mixture of 60 forward primers for TCR Vbeta segments and 13 reverse primers for TCR Jbeta segments was used in the multiplex PCR. The CDR3 region of rearranged TCR beta genes was amplified from genomic DNA with a multiplex PCR assay. The amplified TCR beta libraries were sequenced on the Illumina HiSeq System as 87-base-pair reads. The paper's processing steps were these. A later analysis tallied 75 million to 95 million unique TCR beta chains across the 666 repertoires, and approximately 12 million of those chains were shared by two or more donors. To remove PCR and sequencing errors, raw reads were error-corrected and collapsed into unique sequences using a nearest-neighbor algorithm that merged closely related sequences. To assign V, D and J gene segments, CDR3 sequences were aligned to IMGT reference sequences. For a sequence to be retained, at least a six-nucleotide match to both a V gene segment and a J gene segment was required. Rearrangements were called productive when the CDR3 lacked stop codons and stayed in frame with V and J; all others were non-productive. Following IMGT convention, CDR3 was defined as the stretch from the second conserved V-encoded cysteine up to the conserved J-encoded phenylalanine. Sequences without an unambiguous match to a single V gene segment were excluded from the earlier analysis of 450 to 750 of the donors. In an earlier analysis of approximately 500 of the donors, a V segment was called functional when productive rearrangements were above 56.7%, and segregating when the standard deviation between donors exceeded 5%. A statistical classification framework was built to diagnose cytomegalovirus status from the catalog of TCR beta chain sequences. A later analysis assigned V and J genes by comparing TCR nucleotide sequences with IMGT/GENE-DB human TR gene sequences. The TCRdist pipeline was used in a later analysis to assign CDR3 sequences and most-parsimonious VDJ recombination scenarios. In a later analysis, each TCR beta chain was defined by its CDR3 amino acid sequence together with its V-gene family, and reads lacking a unique V-gene family were excluded. A later analysis removed 600 or so highly shared, low-generation-probability nucleotide sequences to deal with suspected cross-contamination and a sequencing artifact. For each public chain, a later analysis derived a clonal expansion index from normalized ranks of inferred template counts within each repertoire. In a later analysis, generation probabilities were computed using a VDJ recombination model fitted to out-of-frame rearrangements, and the results were checked against IGoR. In a later analysis, TCR-TCR, TCR-HLA and TCR-CMV co-occurrence was scored with hypergeometric tests, and a repertoire-size bias correction was applied to TCR pairs. To estimate false discovery rates, a later analysis permuted the HLA or CMV assignments 20 times. In a later analysis, co-occurring TCRs were grouped with DBSCAN, and TCRdist sequence similarity was added when clustering was performed within HLA-allele-positive subsets. Repertoires with fewer than 30,000 or more than 120,000 public chains were left out of co-occurrence clustering, as were a few repertoires with anomalous nucleotide sharing. TCRdb's version of the immuneACCESS table is confined to in-frame rearrangements and falls short of the full clone set. An unresolved V gene accounts for under half of the shortfall where checked; the remainder is of unknown origin. V, J and clone size were drawn from that table, and D and trimming were deduced from the DNA. This sample has about 150,000 clones in its table, and around 75% of those were observed once. 1.5% to 2% of the sample comes from the top ten.

The sample taken for sequencing was PBMCs. The receptor was derived from a woman aged 40 to 49 in good health and CMV-seronegative. This chain joins TRBV11-2 to TRBJ2-7, and 7 junctional nucleotides match TRBD1. CDR3 region: CASSLGTGPYEQYF. Read as DNA, the sequence is TGTGCCAGCAGCTTAGGGACAGGACCCTACGAGCAGTACTTC.